The clone carrying this T cell receptor (beta chain) was recorded at least ten times. Antigen: not known. Germline CDR1 is SGHRS and CDR2 is YFSETQ. V lost 2 bases to trimming and J lost 0 bases, with 17 bases between them. The CDR3 has 17 amino acids. Quantitative barcoded 5'-RACE was used to prepare TCR beta libraries. One entry per CDR3 protein, called by TCRdb with MiXCR from the 5' RACE reads. The table shows around 130,000 distinct CDR3 sequences, with around 15% occurring only once. This sample was taken from a study of CD8 T cells in ankylosing spondylitis. Overall study findings and caveats: As reported, disease-linked clones showed significant enrichment in matched ankylosing spondylitis synovial fluid. It appeared that ankylosing spondylitis blood was characterized by a TCR beta motif of several highly homologous variants.

The sequenced material came from blood, either unsorted or a sorted T cell fraction (not recorded which). The chain combines TRBV5-1 with TRBJ1-1; D unresolved. The clonotype comes from a female donor with ankylosing spondylitis or in good health (not recorded which). The CDR3 region has the DNA TGCGCCAGCAGCTTAACATCCTACCCCGGGCTGAACACTGAAGCTTTCTTT. Translation gives CASSLTSYPGLNTEAFF.